Below, one TCR beta chain is given with its context. Its antigen is still unknown. This sample was taken from a study of cytomegalovirus exposure and HLA in healthy donors. Findings and limits, study-wide: Earlier findings revealed that most TCR beta V segments proved productive either about 87% or about 30% of the time.

PCR employed 60 Vbeta and 13 Jbeta primers. TCRdb's copy holds only in-frame clones and misses some; the assay was immunoSEQ multiplex PCR. The table lists 150,000 to 200,000 clones, 65% to 85% of them singletons. What was sequenced was PBMCs. This receptor was identified in a male donor in good health and CMV-seronegative.

The DNA for the CDR3 is TGTGCCAGCTCACCACCGGGACTAGCGGGGGGCCATTCGGAGCAGTACTTC. This gives the protein CASSPPGLAGGHSEQYF. The chain has TRBV18 and TRBJ2-7, with 15 bases aligning to TRBD2. The CDR3 is 17 residues long. Per the germline V gene, CDR1 is KGHSH and CDR2 is LQKENI. The J segment lost 7 bases and the V segment lost 0 bases, leaving 7 bases of the junction unmatched.